This entry describes one T cell receptor beta chain. The sample belongs to a study of blood T cell repertoires in COVID-19. In the study overall: Samples came from the United States, Italy and Spain, spanning acute and convalescent COVID-19. Sources were T cells, B-cell-depleted T cells, or PBMCs; the material itself was cDNA or gDNA.

The authors' processing: By means of reference gene primer amplification, nucleated cell counts were estimated. Clones were sequenced by immunoSEQ multiplex PCR, and TCRdb holds only the in-frame ones, with some missing. Clone size and the V and J calls come from that table; the DNA yielded D and trimming. Among approximately 110,000 clones, 84% were seen once, and the ten largest hold about 7%. Sequenced input: peripheral blood. This clonotype originated in a woman aged 45-59 years with acute or convalescent COVID-19.

The CDR3, as DNA: TGTGCCAGCAGTGATCCCCAGAAAAAACTGTTTTTT. Its protein product is CASSDPQKKLFF. The chain carries TRBV2 and TRBJ1-4; D call uncertain. The germline gives CDR1 SNHLY, CDR2 FYNNEI. V lost 3 bases, J lost 9 bases, and 8 bases lay in between. The CDR3 totals 12 residues.